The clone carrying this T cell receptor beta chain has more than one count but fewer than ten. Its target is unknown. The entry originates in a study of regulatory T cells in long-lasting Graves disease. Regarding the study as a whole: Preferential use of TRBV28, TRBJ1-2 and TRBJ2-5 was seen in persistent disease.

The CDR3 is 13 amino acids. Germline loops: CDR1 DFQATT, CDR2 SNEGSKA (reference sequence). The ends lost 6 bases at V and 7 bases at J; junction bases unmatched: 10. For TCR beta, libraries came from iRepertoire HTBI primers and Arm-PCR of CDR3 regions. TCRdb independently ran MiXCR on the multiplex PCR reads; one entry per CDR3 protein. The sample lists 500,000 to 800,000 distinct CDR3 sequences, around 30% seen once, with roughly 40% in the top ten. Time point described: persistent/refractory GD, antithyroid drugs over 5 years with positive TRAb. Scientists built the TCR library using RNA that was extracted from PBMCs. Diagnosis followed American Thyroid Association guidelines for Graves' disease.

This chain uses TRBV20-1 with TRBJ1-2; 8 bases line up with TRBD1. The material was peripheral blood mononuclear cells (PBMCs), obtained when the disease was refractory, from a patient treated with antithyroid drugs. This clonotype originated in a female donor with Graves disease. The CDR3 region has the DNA TGCAGTGCCTTGGACAGGGCGGGATCTGGCTACACCTTC. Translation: CSALDRAGSGYTF.